A single sample is the source of the 14 T cell receptor beta chains below, sequenced in a study of T cell changes during pregnancy in multiple sclerosis. The table came from immunoSEQ multiplex PCR; TCRdb's copy has only in-frame clones and leaves some out. The table has tens of thousands of clones, roughly 90% seen once. Here the sequenced sample was peripheral blood, taken in the first trimester of pregnancy. The receptors stem from a female donor in good health, enrolled as a control in a pregnancy study.

V and J are TRBV28 and TRBJ1-2; 7 nucleotides align to TRBD1. Germline V gene lookup returns CDR1 MDHEN and CDR2 SYDVKM. The trim removed 3 bases at V and 5 bases at J, leaving 9 bases unmatched. CDR3 length equals 15 residues. The CDR3 region is CASSFIIGGNYGYTF. CDR3 DNA: TGTGCCAGCAGTTTTATAATAGGGGGCAATTATGGCTACACCTTC.

This clone was counted between two and nine times. The chain links TRBV5-1 to TRBJ1-2; D is perhaps TRBD1 (6 bases). Looked up from germline, CDR1 is SGHRS and CDR2 is YFSETQ. CDR3 length equals 14 residues. Trimming pared 4 bases from V and 1 base from J, leaving 11 bases between. The CDR3 region has the DNA TGCGCCAGCAGCACGGACAGTTTTAACTATGGCTACACCTTC. It specifies CASSTDSFNYGYTF.

The V and J genes are TRBV5-1 and TRBJ1-1; a weak D match, TRBD1 (6 bases). CDR3 size: 13 residues. V was clipped by 4 bases and J by 3 bases, with 10 bases between them. Germline-derived CDR1 and CDR2 are SGHRS and YFSETQ. CDR3 DNA: TGCGCCAGCAGCGTTACAGGGTACACTGAAGCTTTCTTT. Its translation is CASSVTGYTEAFF. The whole variable domain, filled in from reference TRBV5-1 and TRBJ1-1, reads KAGVTQTPRYLIKTRGQQVTLSCSPISGHRSVSWYQQTPGQGLQFLFEYFSETQRNKGNFPGRFSGRQFSNSRSEMNVSTLELGDSALYLCASSVTGYTEAFFGQGTRLTVV.

The rearrangement joins TRBV7-9 to TRBJ2-7; perhaps TRBD2 as D (6 bases). The CDR3 loop spans 14 amino acids. The V gene lost 2 bases and the J gene lost 6 bases, with 14 bases spanning the gap. CDR1 is SEHNR, CDR2 FQNEAQ, per germline (reference sequence). The CDR3 loop is CASSLNGRAAEQYF. CDR3 bases: TGTGCCAGCAGCTTAAACGGGAGAGCGGCCGAGCAGTACTTC.

J is TRBJ2-3 and V is TRBV7-3; 7 bases line up with TRBD2. V lost 0 bases, J lost 0 bases, and 0 bases stayed unmatched. Looked up from germline, CDR1 is SGHTA and CDR2 is FQGTGA. This CDR3 region has 15 residues. As DNA, the CDR3 is TGTGCCAGCAGCTTAACGCGGGAGAGCACAGATACGCAGTATTTT. Its protein is CASSLTRESTDTQYF.

This clone was seen just once. This chain connects TRBV18 to TRBJ1-2; D possibly corresponds to TRBD1 (6 bases). This CDR3 contains 13 residues. The germline V and J ends were trimmed by 4 bases and 3 bases, with 9 bases remaining between them. Per the germline V gene, CDR1 is KGHSH and CDR2 is LQKENI. CDR3 sequence reads: CASSLQGDYGYTF. Here the CDR3 DNA reads TGTGCCAGCTCACTACAGGGTGACTATGGCTACACCTTC.

The chain has TRBV6-4 and TRBJ2-6; TRBD1 aligns across 12 bases. Germline-derived CDR1 and CDR2 are MRHNA and SNTAGT. This CDR3 has 18 residues. V shed 3 bases and J 1 base; nucleotides not matched to a gene: 4. The CDR3 loop is CASSEGQGARSGANVLTF. The CDR3 nucleotides are TGTGCCAGCAGTGAGGGACAGGGGGCTCGGTCTGGGGCCAACGTCCTGACTTTC.

The V call is TRBV7-2, the J call TRBJ2-1; D is perhaps TRBD1 (5 bases). Trimming stripped 4 bases from V and 4 bases from J, with 11 bases between. CDR1 is SGHTA, CDR2 FQGNSA, per germline. This CDR3 has 14 amino acids. The CDR3 DNA reads TGTGCCAGCAGCTCCTGGGGCCTGTACAATGAGCAGTTCTTC. It specifies CASSSWGLYNEQFF.

This clone was detected many times. The chain joins TRBV19 to TRBJ1-1; D may be TRBD1 (5 bases). V lost 3 bases and J lost 5, with 10 bases in between. Germline CDR1 and CDR2: LNHDA and SQIVND (reference sequence). This CDR3 comprises 13 residues. Written as DNA, the CDR3 is TGTGCCAGTAGTATCAGGCCAGGGACTGAAGCTTTCTTT. Translating it yields CASSIRPGTEAFF.

The V gene is TRBV10-3, the J gene TRBJ2-4; a possible D gene is TRBD2 (5 bases). The V end was cut by 6 bases, the J end by 8 bases, with 14 bases between. The CDR3 is made up of 13 amino acids. Germline CDR1 ENHRY, CDR2 SYGVKD. The chain's CDR3 is CAISREDRDIQYF. Here the CDR3 DNA reads TGTGCCATCAGCCGGGAAGACCGGGACATTCAGTACTTC.

The chain joins TRBV2 to TRBJ1-2; no reliable D call. V was cut by 10 bases and J by 8 bases, with 17 bases left in between. This CDR3 region has 12 residues. Germline V gene data show CDR1 as SNHLY and CDR2 as FYNNEI. CDR3 in DNA: TGTGCCACACAAGCGGGGTTCGAGGGCTACACCTTC. Translating gives CATQAGFEGYTF.

The chain links TRBV19 to TRBJ1-1, with 8 nucleotides matching TRBD1. Trimming removed 5 bases from V and 1 base from J; junction bases left unmatched: 12. This CDR3 is 17 amino acids long. Germline V gives CDR1 LNHDA, CDR2 SQIVND (reference sequence). The CDR3 reads CASSAQGEGLRNTEAFF. CDR3 coding DNA: TGTGCCAGTAGTGCACAGGGGGAGGGACTCAGGAACACTGAAGCTTTCTTT. The full variable domain, rest sourced from reference TRBV19 and TRBJ1-1, is DGGITQSPKYLFRKEGQNVTLSCEQNLNHDAMYWYRQDPGQGLRLIYYSQIVNDFQKGDIAEGYSVSREKKESFPLTVTSAQKNPTAFYLCASSAQGEGLRNTEAFFGQGTRLTVV.

The chain employs TRBV5-6 and TRBJ1-1; TRBD1 is a possible D gene (6 bases). The CDR3 spans 15 residues. Trimming removed 3 bases at V and 0 bases at J, with 12 bases between. Germline-derived CDR1 and CDR2 are SGHDT and YYEEEE. The DNA for the CDR3 is TGTGCCAGCAGCTCGGAAGGACAGCTGAACACTGAAGCTTTCTTT. Translated: CASSSEGQLNTEAFF.

This clone appeared a single time. The chain joins TRBV5-4 to TRBJ1-5, with TRBD1 matching over 11 bases. V trimming: 5 bases; J trimming: 4 bases; junction bases outside the gene matches: 2. Germline assignment: CDR1 SGHNT and CDR2 YYREEE (reference sequence). CDR3 length equals 14 residues. As DNA, the CDR3 is TGTGCCAGCAGTTGGGACAGGGGGAATCAGCCCCAGCATTTT. Its translation: CASSWDRGNQPQHF.